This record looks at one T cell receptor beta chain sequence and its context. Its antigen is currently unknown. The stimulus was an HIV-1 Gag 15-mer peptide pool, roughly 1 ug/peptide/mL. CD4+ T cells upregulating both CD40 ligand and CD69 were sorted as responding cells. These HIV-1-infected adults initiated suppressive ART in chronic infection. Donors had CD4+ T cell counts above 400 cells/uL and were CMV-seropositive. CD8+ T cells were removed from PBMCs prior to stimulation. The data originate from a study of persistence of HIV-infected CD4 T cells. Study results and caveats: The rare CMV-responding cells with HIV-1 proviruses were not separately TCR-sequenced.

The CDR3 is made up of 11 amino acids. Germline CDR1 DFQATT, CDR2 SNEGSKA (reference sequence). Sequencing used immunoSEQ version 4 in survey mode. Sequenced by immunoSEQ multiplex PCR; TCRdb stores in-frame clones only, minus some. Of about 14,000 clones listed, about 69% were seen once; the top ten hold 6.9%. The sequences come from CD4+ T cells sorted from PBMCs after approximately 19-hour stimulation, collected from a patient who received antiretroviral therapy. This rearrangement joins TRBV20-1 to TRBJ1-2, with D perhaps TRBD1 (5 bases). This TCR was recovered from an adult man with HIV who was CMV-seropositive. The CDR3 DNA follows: TGCACTGGTTGGTCAGGGTACGGCTACACCTTC. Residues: CTGWSGYGYTF.